The clone carrying this TCR beta chain has only one observation. This entry belongs to a study of blood T cell repertoires in COVID-19. Only in-frame clones appear in the TCRdb table, and some are missing; sequencing was by immunoSEQ multiplex PCR. The profile covers some 100,000 clones, with over 85% appearing a single time and around 6% taken by the ten largest. The V gene's germline CDR1 is MGHRA and CDR2 YSYEKL. The CDR3 loop spans 16 amino acids. J was trimmed by 7 bases and V by 0 bases; bases with no gene match: 4. The gene calls are TRBV4-1 and TRBJ2-1; 12 bases align to TRBD2. The sequenced material came from peripheral blood. The source of this sequence is a man between 65 and 85 years old with acute or convalescent COVID-19. DNA of the CDR3: TGCGCCAGCAGCCAAGATCTAGCGGGGGGGCGAAATGAGCAGTTCTTC. It specifies CASSQDLAGGRNEQFF.